Described below is a single T cell receptor beta chain sequence and its context. Its antigen is unknown. Sequence at one end of the junction differs from germline and may be a read error. Co-extracting RNA and DNA was done with about 17-30 mg of unsorted bulk tissue as input. All patients had surgically resected primary liver carcinoma. None of the patients had received treatment, and all had chronic HBV infection. Five discrete regions of every tumor underwent sampling. This CDR3 spans 15 amino acids. Germline-derived CDR1 and CDR2 are SGHAT and FQNNGV. This specimen belongs to a study of tumor-infiltrating lymphocytes in primary liver carcinoma. Whole-study findings and limits: It was tumor-adjacent and tumor-blood pairs that overlapped less than tumor region pairs did.

cDNA specific to TCR beta was made from approximately 0.55 ug of total RNA, with a constant-region primer employed for priming. Three nested multiplex PCR rounds of slightly modified ARM-PCR generated TCR beta libraries. The two initial PCR rounds, roughly 9 cycles each, used TRBV1-TRBV30 forward and C-beta reverse primers. TCRdb called the multiplex PCR reads again in MiXCR, with one record for every CDR3 protein. The sample holds more than 85,000 distinct CDR3 sequences, 80% to 85% seen once. Sequencing was performed on liver tumor tissue from sampling region 3. Subset: tumor region T3, left-lateral pole. The source of this sequence is a man in his forties with primary liver carcinoma and hepatitis B virus infection. The chain joins TRBV11-2 to TRBJ2-6, with D perhaps assigned TRBD1 or TRBD2 (5 bases each). In nucleotides, the CDR3 is TGTGCCACCCAGCGGCCGCGCTATGGGGCCGACGTCCTAACTTTC. Protein: CATQRPRYGADVLTF.